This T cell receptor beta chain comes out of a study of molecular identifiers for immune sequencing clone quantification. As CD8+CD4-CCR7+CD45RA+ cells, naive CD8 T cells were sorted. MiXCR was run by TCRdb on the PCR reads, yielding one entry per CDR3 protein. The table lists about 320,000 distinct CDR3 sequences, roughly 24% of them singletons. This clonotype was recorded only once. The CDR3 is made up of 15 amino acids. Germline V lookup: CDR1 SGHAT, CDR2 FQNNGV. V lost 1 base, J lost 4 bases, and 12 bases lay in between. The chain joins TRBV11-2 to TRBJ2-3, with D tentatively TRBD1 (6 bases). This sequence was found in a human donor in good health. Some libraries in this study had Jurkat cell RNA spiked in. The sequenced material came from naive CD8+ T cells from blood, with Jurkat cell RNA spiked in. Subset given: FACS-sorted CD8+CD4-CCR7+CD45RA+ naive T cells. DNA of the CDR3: TGTGCCAGCAGCTTAGGAAGGGGGATCGCAGATACGCAGTATTTT. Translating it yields CASSLGRGIADTQYF. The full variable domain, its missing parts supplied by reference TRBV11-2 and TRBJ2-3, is EAGVAQSPRYKIIEKRQSVAFWCNPISGHATLYWYQQILGQGPKLLIQFQNNGVVDDSQLPKDRFSAERLKGVDSTLKIQPAKLEDSAVYLCASSLGRGIADTQYFGPGTRLTVL.